Sequencing of this T cell receptor (beta chain) was carried out in a study of radiation and T cells in renal cell carcinoma. Stated time point: blood 2 weeks post-SBRT. As for treatment: 15 Gy SBRT to primary tumor, nephrectomy 4 weeks later. Per the germline V gene, CDR1 is MNHNS and CDR2 is SASEGT. Trimming shortened V by 4 bases and J by 6 bases, and 15 bases separated the two germline ends. CDR3 length: 14 residues. Method: immunoSEQ multiplex PCR; TCRdb's copy keeps in-frame clones and lacks some. The sample lists 120,000 or so clones, 81% occurring once. The chain joins TRBV6-1 to TRBJ1-1; perhaps TRBD1 as D (5 bases). The material sequenced was blood, taken from a patient whose treatment included radiotherapy and nephrectomy. The TCR sequence derives from a man aged 45-65 years with renal cell carcinoma. The CDR3 DNA reads as TGTGCCAGCAGTGTGAGCAGGGCTAGGGCTGAAGCTTTCTTT. Protein product: CASSVSRARAEAFF.